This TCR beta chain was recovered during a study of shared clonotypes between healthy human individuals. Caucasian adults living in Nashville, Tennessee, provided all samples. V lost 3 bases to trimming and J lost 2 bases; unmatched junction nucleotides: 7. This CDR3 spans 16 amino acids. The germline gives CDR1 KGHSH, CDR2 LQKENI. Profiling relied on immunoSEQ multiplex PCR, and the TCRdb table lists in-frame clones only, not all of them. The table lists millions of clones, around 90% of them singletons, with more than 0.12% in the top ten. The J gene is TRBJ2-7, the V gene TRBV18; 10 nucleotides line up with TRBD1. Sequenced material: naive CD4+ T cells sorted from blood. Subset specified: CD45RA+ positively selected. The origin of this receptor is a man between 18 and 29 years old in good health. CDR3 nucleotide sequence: TGTGCCAGCTCACCCCTCGGACAGGGGGTAACCTACGAGCAGTACTTC. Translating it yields CASSPLGQGVTYEQYF.